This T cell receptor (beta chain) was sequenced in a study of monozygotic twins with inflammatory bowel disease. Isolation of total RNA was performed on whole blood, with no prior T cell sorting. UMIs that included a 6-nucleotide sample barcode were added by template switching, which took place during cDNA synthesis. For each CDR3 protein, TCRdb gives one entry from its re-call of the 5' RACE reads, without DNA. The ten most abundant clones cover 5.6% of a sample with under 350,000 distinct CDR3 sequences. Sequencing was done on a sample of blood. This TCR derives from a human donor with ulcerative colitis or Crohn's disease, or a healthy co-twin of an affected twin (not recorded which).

The CDR3 sequence: CASSHSSGTVINGNQPQHF. This chain links TRBV3-1 with TRBJ1-5; TCRdb indicates TRBD1, and absent DNA this call remains unverified. The CDR3 extends over 19 amino acids. Germline V lookup: CDR1 LGHDT, CDR2 YNNKEL (reference sequence).